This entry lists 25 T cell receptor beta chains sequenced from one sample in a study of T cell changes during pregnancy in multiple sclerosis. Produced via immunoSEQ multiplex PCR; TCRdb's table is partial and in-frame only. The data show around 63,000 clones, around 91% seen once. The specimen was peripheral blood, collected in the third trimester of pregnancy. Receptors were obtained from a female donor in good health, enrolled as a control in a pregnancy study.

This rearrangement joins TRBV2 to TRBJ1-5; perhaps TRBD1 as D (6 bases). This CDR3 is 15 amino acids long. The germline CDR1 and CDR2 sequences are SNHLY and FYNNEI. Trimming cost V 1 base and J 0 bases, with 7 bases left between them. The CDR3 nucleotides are TGTGCCAGCAGTGAAGGGGACAATAGCAATCAGCCCCAGCATTTT. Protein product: CASSEGDNSNQPQHF.

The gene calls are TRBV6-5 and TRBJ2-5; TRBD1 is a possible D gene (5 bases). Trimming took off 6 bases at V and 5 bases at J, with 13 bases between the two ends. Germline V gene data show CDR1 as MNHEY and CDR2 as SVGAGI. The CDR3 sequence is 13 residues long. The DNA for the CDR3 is TGTGCCAGCAGACCAAAGGGGTGGGAGACCCAGTACTTC. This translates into CASRPKGWETQYF.

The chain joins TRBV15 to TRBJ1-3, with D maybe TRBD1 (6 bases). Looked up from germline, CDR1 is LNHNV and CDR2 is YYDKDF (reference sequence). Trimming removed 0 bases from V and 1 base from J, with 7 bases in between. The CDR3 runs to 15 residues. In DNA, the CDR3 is TGTGCCACCAGCAGAGAACAGGGTTCTGGAAACACCATATATTTT. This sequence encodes CATSREQGSGNTIYF.

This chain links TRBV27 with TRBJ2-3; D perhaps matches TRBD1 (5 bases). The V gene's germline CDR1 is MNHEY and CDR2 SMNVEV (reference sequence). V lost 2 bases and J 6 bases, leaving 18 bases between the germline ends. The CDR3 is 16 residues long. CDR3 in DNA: TGTGCCAGCAGTTTACAGGCAGGACATAAAAGGGATACGCAGTATTTT. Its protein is CASSLQAGHKRDTQYF.

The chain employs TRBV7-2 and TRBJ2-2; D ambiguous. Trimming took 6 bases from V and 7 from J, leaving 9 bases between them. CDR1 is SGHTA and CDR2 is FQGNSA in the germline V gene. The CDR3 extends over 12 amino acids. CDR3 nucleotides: TGTGCCAGCAGTCTAGATCTCGGGGAGCTGTTTTTT. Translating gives CASSLDLGELFF.

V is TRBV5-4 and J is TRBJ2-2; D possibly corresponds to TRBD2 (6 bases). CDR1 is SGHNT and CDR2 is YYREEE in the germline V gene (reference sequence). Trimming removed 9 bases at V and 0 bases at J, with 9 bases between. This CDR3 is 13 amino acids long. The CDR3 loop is CATSDTNTGELFF. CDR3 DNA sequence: TGTGCCACTAGCGACACGAACACCGGGGAGCTGTTTTTT.

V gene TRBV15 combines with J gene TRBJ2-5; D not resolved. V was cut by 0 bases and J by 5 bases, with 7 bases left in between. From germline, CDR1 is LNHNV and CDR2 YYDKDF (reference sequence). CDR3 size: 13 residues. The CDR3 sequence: CATSRDNGETQYF. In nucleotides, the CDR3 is TGTGCCACCAGCAGAGATAACGGGGAGACCCAGTACTTC.

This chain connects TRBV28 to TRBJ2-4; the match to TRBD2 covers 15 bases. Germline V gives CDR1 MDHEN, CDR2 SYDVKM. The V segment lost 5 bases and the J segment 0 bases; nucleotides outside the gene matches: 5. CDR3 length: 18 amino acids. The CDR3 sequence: CASSLGLAGGLAKNIQYF. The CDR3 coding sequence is TGTGCCAGCAGTCTGGGACTAGCGGGAGGTCTAGCCAAAAACATTCAGTACTTC.

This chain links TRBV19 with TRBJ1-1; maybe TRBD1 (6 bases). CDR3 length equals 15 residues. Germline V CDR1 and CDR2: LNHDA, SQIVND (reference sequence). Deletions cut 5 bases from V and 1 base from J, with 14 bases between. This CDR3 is CASSPPGQTNTEAFF. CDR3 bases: TGTGCCAGTAGTCCCCCCGGACAGACGAACACTGAAGCTTTCTTT.

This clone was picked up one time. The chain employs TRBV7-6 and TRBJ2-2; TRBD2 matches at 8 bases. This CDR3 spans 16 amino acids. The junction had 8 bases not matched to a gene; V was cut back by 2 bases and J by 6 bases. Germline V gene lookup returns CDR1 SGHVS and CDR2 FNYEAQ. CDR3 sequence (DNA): TGTGCCAGCAGCTTAAAAAGCGGGAGACGATCCGGGGAGCTGTTTTTT. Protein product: CASSLKSGRRSGELFF.

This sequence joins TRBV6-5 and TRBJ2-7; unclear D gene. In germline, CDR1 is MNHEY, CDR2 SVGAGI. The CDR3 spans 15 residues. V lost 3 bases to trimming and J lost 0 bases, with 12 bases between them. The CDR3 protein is CASSYLVGSSYEQYF. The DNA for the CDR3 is TGTGCCAGCAGTTATCTGGTCGGGTCCTCCTACGAGCAGTACTTC.

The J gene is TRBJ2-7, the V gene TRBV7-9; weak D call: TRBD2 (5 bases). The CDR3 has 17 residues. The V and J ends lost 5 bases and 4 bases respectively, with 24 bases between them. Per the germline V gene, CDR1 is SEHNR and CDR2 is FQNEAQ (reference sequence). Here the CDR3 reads CASSRSSGSPYLYEQYF. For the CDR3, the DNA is TGTGCCAGCAGCCGAAGTAGTGGGAGCCCCTACTTGTACGAGCAGTACTTC.

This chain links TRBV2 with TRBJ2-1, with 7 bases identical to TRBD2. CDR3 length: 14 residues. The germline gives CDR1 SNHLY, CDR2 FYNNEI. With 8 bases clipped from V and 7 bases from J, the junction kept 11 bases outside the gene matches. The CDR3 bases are TGTGCCAGCGGGGGGGGTCTAGGAGGTAATGAGCAGTTCTTC. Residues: CASGGGLGGNEQFF.

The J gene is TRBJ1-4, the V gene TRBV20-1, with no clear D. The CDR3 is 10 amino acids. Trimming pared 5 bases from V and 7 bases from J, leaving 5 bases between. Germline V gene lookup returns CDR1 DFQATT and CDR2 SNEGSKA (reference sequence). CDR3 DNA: TGCAGTGCTTTCCGTGAAAAACTGTTTTTT. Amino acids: CSAFREKLFF.

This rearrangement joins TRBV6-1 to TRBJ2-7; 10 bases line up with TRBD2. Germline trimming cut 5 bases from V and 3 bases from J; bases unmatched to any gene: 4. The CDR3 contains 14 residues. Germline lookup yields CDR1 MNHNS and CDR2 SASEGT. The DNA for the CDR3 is TGTGCCAGCAGTACTTCTAGCGGGAGCTACGAGCAGTACTTC. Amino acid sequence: CASSTSSGSYEQYF.

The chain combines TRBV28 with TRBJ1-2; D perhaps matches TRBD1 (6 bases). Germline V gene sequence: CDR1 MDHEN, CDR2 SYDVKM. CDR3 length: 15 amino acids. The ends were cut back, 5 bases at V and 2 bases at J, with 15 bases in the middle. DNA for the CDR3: TGTGCCAGCAGTCAACGGACGGGGGGCAACTATGGCTACACCTTC. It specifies CASSQRTGGNYGYTF.

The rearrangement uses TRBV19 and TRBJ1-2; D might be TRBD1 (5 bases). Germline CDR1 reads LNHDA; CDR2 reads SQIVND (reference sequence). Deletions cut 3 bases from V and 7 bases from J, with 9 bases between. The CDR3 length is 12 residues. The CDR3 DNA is TGTGCCAGTAGTATTAACAGGAGTGGCTACACCTTC. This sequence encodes CASSINRSGYTF.

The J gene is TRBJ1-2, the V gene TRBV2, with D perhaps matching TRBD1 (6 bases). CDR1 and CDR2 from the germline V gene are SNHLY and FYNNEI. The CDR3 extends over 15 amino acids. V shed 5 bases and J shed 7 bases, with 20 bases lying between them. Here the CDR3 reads CASSRTGGQLGGYTF. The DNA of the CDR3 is TGTGCCAGCAGTAGAACTGGAGGACAGTTAGGTGGCTACACCTTC. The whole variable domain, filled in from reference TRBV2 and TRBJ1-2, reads EPEVTQTPSHQVTQMGQEVILRCVPISNHLYFYWYRQILGQKVEFLVSFYNNEISEKSEIFDDQFSVERPDGSNFTLKIRSTKLEDSAMYFCASSRTGGQLGGYTFGSGTRLTVV.

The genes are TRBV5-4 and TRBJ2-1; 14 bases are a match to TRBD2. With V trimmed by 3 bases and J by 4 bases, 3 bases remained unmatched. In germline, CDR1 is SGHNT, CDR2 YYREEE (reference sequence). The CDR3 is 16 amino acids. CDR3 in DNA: TGTGCCAGCAGCTATTGGACTAGCGGGAGGTACAATGAGCAGTTCTTC. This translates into CASSYWTSGRYNEQFF.

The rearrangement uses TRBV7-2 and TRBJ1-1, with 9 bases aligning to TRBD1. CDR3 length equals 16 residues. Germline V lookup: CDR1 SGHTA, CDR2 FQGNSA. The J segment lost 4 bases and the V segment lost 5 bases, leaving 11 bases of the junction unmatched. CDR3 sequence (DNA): TGTGCCAGCAGCCGGGCCCCGGGACAGGGAATCACTGAAGCTTTCTTT. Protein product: CASSRAPGQGITEAFF.

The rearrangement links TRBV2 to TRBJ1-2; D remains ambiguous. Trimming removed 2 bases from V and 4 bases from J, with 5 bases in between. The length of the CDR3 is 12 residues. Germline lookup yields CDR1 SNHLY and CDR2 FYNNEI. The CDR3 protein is CASSENSYGYTF. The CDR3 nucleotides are TGTGCCAGCAGTGAAAACAGCTATGGCTACACCTTC.

Written as DNA, the CDR3 is TGTGCCAGCAGCTTAGGCCGGTATCAGCCCCAGCATTTT. It translates to CASSLGRYQPQHF. This sequence joins TRBV11-2 and TRBJ1-5; D ambiguous. The CDR3 totals 13 residues. Deletions cut 1 base from V and 5 bases from J, with 6 bases between. Per germline, CDR1 SGHAT and CDR2 FQNNGV.

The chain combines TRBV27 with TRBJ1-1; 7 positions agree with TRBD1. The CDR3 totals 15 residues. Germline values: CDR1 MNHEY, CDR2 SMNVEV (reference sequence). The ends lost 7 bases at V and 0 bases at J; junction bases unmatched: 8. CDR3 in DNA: TGTGCCAGCAACCATCACAGGGGCATGAACACTGAAGCTTTCTTT. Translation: CASNHHRGMNTEAFF.

CDR3: CASSLGRGQYF. CDR3 DNA: TGTGCCAGCAGTTTAGGCCGGGGGCAGTATTTT. The chain uses TRBV27 and TRBJ2-3, with D possibly matching TRBD2 (5 bases). The CDR3 totals 11 residues. Germline CDR1 reads MNHEY; CDR2 reads SMNVEV (reference sequence). Deletions cut 2 bases from V and 11 bases from J, with 8 bases between.

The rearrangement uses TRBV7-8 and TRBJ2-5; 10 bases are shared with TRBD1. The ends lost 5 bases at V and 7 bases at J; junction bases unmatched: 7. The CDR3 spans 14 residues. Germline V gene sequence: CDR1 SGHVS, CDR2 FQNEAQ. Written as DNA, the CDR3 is TGTGCCAGCAGCGGAGGACAGGGGGAAGGGACCCAGTACTTC. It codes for CASSGGQGEGTQYF.